This T cell receptor (beta chain) comes out of a study of spatial heterogeneity in lung cancer. As for the study in general: Tumor-region TCR transcript counts correlated strongly with a T cell module score from matched bulk RNA-seq. Study results and limitations: Intratumoral expanded alpha and beta TCR counts were found to track tumor mutation counts.

The table lists this clonotype with many counts. Its antigen is currently unknown. One entry per CDR3 protein, called by TCRdb with MiXCR from the 5' RACE reads. This sample yields approximately 21,000 distinct CDR3 sequences, of which under 8% are seen a single time; around a tenth belongs to the top ten. Time point indicated: sample taken at primary tumor resection. Unsorted whole RNA of tumor, nontumor lung or frozen PBMC was sequenced. This receptor was identified in a male donor with early-stage non-small cell lung cancer. The source was lung tumor tissue, collected at surgery.

CDR3 nucleotides: TGTGCCAGCAGTTACCCTTCCCGGACAGGAACCTACGAGCAGTACTTC. Translating gives CASSYPSRTGTYEQYF. V is TRBV6-6 and J is TRBJ2-7; 7 nucleotides match TRBD1. J lost 2 bases, V lost 2 bases, and 9 bases had no gene match. This CDR3 contains 16 residues. Germline CDR1 MNHNY, CDR2 SVGAGI (reference sequence).